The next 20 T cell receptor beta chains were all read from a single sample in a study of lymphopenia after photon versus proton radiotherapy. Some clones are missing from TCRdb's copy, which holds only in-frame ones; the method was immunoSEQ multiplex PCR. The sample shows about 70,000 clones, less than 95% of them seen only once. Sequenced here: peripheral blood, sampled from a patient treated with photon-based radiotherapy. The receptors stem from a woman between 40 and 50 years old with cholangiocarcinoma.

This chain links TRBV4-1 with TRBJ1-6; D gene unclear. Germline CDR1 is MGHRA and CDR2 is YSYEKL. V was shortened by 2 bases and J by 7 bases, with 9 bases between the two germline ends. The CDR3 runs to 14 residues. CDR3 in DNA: TGCGCCAGCAGCCAATTCGACAAAAATTCACCCCTCCACTTT. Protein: CASSQFDKNSPLHF.

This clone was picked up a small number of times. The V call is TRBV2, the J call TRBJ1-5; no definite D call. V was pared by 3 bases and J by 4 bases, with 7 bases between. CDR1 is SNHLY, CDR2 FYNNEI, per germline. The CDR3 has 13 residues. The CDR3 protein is CASSDGLNQPQHF. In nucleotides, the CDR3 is TGTGCCAGCAGTGACGGATTGAATCAGCCCCAGCATTTT.

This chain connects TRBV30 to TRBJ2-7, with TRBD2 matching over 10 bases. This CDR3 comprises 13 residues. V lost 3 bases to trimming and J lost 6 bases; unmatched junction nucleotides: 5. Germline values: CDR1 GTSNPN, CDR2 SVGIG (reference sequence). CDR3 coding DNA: TGTGCCTGGAGAACTAGCGGGAAGGTCGAGCAGTACTTC. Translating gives CAWRTSGKVEQYF.

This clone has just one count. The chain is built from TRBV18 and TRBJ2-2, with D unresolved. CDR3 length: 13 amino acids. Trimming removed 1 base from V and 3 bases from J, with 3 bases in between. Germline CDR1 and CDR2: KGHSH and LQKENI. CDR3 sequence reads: CASSPLDTGELFF. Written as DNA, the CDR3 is TGTGCCAGCTCACCACTGGACACCGGGGAGCTGTTTTTT.

The CDR3: CAWSRSEQETQYF. CDR3 nucleotides: TGTGCCTGGAGTCGGTCAGAACAAGAGACCCAGTACTTC. This chain connects TRBV30 to TRBJ2-5, with no clear D. The CDR3 totals 13 residues. The V and J ends lost 2 bases and 2 bases respectively, with 9 bases between them. Germline V gene data show CDR1 as GTSNPN and CDR2 as SVGIG (reference sequence).

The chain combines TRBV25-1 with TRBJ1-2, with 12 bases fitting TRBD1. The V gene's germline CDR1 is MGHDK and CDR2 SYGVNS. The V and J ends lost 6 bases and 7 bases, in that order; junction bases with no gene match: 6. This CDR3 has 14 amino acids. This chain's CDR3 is CASRWGQGAFGYTF. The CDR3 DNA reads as TGTGCCAGCAGGTGGGGACAGGGGGCATTTGGCTACACCTTC.

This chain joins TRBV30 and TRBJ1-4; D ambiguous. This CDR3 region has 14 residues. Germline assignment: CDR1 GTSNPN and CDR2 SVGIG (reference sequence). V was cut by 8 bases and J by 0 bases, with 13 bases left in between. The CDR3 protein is CALEDRSTNEKLFF. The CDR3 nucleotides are TGTGCCCTGGAAGACCGCTCAACTAATGAAAAACTGTTTTTT. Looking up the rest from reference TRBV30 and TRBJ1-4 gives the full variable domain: SQTIHQWPATLVQPVGSPLSLECTVEGTSNPNLYWYRQAAGRGLQLLFYSVGIGQISSEVPQNLSASRPQDRQFILSSKKLLLSDSGFYLCALEDRSTNEKLFFGSGTQLSVL.

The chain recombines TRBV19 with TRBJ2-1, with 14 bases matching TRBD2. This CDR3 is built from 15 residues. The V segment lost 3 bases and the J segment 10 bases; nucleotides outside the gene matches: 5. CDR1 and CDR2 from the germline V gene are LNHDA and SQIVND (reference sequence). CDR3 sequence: CASSMTSGRAGEQFF. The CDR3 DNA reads TGTGCCAGTAGTATGACTAGCGGGAGGGCCGGAGAGCAGTTCTTC.

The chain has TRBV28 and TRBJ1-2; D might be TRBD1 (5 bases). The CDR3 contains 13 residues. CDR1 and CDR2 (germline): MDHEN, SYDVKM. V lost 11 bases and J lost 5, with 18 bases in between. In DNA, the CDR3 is TGTGCCGCGAACCTGGGGGGATCGTATGGCTACACCTTC. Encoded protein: CAANLGGSYGYTF.

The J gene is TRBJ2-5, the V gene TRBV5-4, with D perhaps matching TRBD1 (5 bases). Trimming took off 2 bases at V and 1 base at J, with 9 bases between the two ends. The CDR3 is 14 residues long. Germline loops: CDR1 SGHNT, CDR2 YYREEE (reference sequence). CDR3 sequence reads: CASSLRQGQETQYF. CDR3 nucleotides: TGTGCCAGCAGCTTACGGCAGGGCCAAGAGACCCAGTACTTC.

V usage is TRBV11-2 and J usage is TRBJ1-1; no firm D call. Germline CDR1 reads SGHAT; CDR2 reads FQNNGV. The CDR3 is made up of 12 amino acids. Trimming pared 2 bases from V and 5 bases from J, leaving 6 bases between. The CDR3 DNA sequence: TGTGCCAGCAGCTTAAGAGGGACTGAAGCTTTCTTT. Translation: CASSLRGTEAFF. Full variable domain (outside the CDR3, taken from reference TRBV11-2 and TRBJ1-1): EAGVAQSPRYKIIEKRQSVAFWCNPISGHATLYWYQQILGQGPKLLIQFQNNGVVDDSQLPKDRFSAERLKGVDSTLKIQPAKLEDSAVYLCASSLRGTEAFFGQGTRLTVV.

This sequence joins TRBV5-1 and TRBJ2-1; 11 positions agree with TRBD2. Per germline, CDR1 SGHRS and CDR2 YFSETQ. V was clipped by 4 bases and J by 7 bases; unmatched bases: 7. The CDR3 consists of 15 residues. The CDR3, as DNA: TGCGCCAGCAGCCTAATAGCGGGGGGGCGTAATGAGCAGTTCTTC. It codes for CASSLIAGGRNEQFF.

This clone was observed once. The CDR3 region is CASSSGETYEQYF. CDR3 coding DNA: TGTGCCAGCAGCTCGGGCGAGACCTACGAGCAGTACTTC. This chain connects TRBV7-6 to TRBJ2-7; D gene uncertain. In germline, CDR1 is SGHVS, CDR2 FNYEAQ. V was trimmed by 4 bases and J by 2 bases, leaving 9 bases between them. The CDR3 length is 13 residues.

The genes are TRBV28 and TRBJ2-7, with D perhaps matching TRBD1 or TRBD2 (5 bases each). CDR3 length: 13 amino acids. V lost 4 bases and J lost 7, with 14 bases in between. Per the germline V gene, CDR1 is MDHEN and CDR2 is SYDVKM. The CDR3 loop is CASSSPGRQEQYF. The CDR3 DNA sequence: TGTGCCAGCAGTTCCCCGGGACGCCAGGAGCAGTACTTC. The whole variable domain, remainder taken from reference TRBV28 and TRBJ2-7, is DVKVTQSSRYLVKRTGEKVFLECVQDMDHENMFWYRQDPGLGLRLIYFSYDVKMKEKGDIPEGYSVSREKKERFSLILESASTNQTSMYLCASSSPGRQEQYFGPGTRLTVT.

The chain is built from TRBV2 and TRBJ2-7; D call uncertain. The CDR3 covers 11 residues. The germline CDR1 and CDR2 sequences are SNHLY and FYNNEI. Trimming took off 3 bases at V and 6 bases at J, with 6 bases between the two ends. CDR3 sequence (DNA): TGTGCCAGCAGTGACGTGGGCGAGCAGTACTTC. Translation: CASSDVGEQYF.

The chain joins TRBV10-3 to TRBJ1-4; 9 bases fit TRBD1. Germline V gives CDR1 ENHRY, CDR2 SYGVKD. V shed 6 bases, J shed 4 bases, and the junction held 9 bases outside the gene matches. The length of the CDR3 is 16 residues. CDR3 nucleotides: TGTGCCATCAGCCAGGTGGACAGGGGCGGTAATGAAAAACTGTTTTTT. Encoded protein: CAISQVDRGGNEKLFF.

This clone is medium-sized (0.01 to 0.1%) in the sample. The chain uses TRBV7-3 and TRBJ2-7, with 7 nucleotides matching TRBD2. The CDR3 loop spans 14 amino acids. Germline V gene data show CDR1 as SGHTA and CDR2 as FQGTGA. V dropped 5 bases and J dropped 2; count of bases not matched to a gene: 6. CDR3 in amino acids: CASSESGTTYEQYF. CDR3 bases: TGTGCCAGCAGCGAGAGCGGGACCACCTACGAGCAGTACTTC. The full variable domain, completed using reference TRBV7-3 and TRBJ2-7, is GAGVSQTPSNKVTEKGKYVELRCDPISGHTALYWYRQSLGQGPEFLIYFQGTGAADDSGLPNDRFFAVRPEGSVSTLKIQRTERGDSAVYLCASSESGTTYEQYFGPGTRLTVT.

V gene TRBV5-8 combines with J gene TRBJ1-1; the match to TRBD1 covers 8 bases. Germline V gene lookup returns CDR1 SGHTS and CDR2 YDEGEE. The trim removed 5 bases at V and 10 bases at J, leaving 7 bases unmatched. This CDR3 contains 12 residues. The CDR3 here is CASSRTGKGAFF. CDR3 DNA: TGTGCCAGCAGTCGGACAGGGAAGGGAGCTTTCTTT.

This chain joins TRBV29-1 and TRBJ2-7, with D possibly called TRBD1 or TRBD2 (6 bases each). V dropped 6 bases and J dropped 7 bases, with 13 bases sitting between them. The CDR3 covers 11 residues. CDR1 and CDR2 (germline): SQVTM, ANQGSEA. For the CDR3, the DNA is TGCAGCGTAGACGGGGGCGCGGAGCAGTACTTC. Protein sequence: CSVDGGAEQYF.

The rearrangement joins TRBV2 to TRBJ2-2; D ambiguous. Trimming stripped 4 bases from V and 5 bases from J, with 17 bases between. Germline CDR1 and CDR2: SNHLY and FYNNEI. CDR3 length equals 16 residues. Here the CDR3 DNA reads TGTGCCAGCAGTGCCGAGCCTAGAGGAAGGACCGGGGAGCTGTTTTTT. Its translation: CASSAEPRGRTGELFF.